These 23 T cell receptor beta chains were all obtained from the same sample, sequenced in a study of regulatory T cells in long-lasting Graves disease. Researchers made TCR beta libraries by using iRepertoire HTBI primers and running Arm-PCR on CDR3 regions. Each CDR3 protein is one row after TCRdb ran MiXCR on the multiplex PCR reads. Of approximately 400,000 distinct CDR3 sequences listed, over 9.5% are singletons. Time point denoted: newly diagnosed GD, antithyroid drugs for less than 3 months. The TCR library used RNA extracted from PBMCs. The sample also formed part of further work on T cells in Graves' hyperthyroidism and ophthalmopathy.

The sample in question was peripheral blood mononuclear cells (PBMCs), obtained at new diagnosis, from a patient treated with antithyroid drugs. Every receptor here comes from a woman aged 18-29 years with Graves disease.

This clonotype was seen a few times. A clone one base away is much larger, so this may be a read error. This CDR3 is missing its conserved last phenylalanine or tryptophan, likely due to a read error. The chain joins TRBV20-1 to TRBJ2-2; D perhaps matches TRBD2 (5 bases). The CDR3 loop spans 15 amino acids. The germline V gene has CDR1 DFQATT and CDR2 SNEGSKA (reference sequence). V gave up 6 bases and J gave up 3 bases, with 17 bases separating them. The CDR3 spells CSARGPGLDTGELFS. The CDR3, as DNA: TGCAGTGCCCGAGGGCCTGGTTTGGACACCGGGGAGCTGTTTTCT.

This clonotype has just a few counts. The CDR3 sequence is CASSSNRGPYNEQFF. The CDR3 DNA follows: TGTGCCAGCAGCTCGAATCGGGGACCATACAATGAGCAGTTCTTC. This sequence joins TRBV11-3 and TRBJ2-1; D could derive from TRBD1 or TRBD2 (5 bases each). Germline CDR1 SGHNT, CDR2 YENEEA. Trimming left V 4 bases short and J 4 bases short, with 14 bases between. The CDR3 loop spans 15 amino acids.

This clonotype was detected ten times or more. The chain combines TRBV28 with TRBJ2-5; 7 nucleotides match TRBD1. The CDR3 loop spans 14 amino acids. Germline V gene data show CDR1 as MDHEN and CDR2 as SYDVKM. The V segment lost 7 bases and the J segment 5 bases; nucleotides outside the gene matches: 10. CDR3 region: CASNIIGGRETQYF. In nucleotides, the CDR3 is TGTGCCAGCAACATTATAGGGGGCCGGGAGACCCAGTACTTC.

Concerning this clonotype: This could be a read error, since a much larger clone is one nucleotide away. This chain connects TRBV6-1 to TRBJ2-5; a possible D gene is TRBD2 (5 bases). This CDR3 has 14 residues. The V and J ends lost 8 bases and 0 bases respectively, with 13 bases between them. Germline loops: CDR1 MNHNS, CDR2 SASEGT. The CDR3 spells CASPGGAYQETQYF. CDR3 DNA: TGTGCCAGCCCTGGAGGCGCGTACCAAGAGACCCAGTACTTC.

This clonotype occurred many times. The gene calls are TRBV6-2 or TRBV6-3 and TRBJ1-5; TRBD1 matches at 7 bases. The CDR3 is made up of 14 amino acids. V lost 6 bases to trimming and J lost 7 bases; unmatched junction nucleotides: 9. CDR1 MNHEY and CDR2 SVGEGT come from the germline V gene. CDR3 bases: TGTGCCAGCAGACGACAGGGTGCATCCCAGCCCCAGCATTTT. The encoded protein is CASRRQGASQPQHF.

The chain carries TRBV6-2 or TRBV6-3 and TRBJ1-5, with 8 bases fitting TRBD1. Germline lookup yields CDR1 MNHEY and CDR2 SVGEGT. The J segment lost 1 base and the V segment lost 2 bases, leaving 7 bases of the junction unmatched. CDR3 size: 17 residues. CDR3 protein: CASSYDRGSWSNQPQHF. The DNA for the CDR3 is TGTGCCAGCAGTTACGACAGGGGATCGTGGAGCAATCAGCCCCAGCATTTT.

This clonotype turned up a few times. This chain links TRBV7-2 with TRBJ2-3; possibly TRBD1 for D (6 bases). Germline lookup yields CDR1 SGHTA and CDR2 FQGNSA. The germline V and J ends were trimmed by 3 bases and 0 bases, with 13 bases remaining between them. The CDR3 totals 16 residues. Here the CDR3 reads CASSLWSGASTDTQYF. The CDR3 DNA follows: TGTGCCAGCAGCTTGTGGTCAGGGGCCAGCACAGATACGCAGTATTTT.

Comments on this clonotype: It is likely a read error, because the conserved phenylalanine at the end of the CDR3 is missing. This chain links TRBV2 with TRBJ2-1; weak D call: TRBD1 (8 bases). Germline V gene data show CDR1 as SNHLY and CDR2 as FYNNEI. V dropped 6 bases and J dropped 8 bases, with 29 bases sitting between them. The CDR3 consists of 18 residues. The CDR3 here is CASRRLGVAGGAGDEQFL. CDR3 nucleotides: TGTGCCAGCAGGAGGCTGGGGGTGGCAGGGGGCGCGGGGGATGAGCAGTTCCTC.

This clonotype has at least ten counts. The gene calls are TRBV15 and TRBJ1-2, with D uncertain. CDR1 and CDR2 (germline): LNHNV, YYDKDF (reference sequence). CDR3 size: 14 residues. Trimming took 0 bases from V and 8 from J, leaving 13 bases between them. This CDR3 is CATSRDPTANGYTF. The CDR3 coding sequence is TGTGCCACCAGCAGAGATCCCACAGCTAACGGCTACACCTTC.

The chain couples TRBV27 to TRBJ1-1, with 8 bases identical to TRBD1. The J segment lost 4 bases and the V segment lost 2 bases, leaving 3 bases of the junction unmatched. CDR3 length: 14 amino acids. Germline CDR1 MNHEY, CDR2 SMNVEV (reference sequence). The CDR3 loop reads CASSLTGQGTEAFF. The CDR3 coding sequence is TGTGCCAGCAGTTTAACCGGACAGGGCACTGAAGCTTTCTTT.

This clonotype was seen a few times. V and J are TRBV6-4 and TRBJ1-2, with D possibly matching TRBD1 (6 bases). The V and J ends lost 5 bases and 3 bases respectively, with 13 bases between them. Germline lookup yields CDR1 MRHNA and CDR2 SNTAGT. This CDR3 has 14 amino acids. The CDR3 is CASSRTVGHYGYTF. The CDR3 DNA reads TGTGCCAGCAGTCGGACAGTCGGACACTATGGCTACACCTTC.

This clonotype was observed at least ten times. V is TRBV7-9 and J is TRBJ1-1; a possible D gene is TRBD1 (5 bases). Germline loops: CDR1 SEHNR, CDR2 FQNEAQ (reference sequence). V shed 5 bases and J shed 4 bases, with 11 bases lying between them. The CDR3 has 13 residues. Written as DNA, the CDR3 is TGTGCCAGCAGCCTCAGGGAACCCACTGAAGCTTTCTTT. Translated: CASSLREPTEAFF.

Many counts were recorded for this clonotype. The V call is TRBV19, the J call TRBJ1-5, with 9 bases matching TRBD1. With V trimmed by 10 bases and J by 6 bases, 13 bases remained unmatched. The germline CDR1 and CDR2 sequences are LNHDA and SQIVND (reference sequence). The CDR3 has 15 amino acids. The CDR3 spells CATGQGMGTGQPQHF. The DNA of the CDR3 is TGTGCCACGGGACAGGGCATGGGGACGGGTCAGCCCCAGCATTTT.

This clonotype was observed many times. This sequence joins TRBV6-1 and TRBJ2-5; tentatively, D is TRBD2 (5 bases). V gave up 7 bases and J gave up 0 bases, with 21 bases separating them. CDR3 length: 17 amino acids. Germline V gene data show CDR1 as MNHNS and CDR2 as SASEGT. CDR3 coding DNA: TGTGCCAGCAACCAATGGGGTAGAGGGATCAACCAAGAGACCCAGTACTTC. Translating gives CASNQWGRGINQETQYF.

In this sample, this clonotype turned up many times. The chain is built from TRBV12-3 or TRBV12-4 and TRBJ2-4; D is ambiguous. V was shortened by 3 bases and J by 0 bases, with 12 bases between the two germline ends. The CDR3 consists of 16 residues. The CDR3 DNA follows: TGTGCCAGCAGTTTTCAGCGATTCATAGCCAAAAACATTCAGTACTTC. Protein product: CASSFQRFIAKNIQYF.

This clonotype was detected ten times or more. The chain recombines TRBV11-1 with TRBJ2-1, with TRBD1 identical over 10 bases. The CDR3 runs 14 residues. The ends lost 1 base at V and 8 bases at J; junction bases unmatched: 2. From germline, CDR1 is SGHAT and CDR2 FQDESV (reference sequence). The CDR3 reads CASSLGQGADEQFF. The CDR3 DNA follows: TGTGCCAGCAGCTTAGGACAGGGGGCCGATGAGCAGTTCTTC.

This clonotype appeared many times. CDR3: CATSRVVGPQETQYF. In nucleotides, the CDR3 is TGTGCCACCAGCAGAGTAGTGGGGCCTCAAGAGACCCAGTACTTC. The V and J genes are TRBV15 and TRBJ2-5, with a tentative D call TRBD1 (5 bases). The CDR3 length is 15 residues. Germline lookup yields CDR1 LNHNV and CDR2 YYDKDF (reference sequence). Trimming removed 1 base from V and 2 bases from J, with 11 bases in between.

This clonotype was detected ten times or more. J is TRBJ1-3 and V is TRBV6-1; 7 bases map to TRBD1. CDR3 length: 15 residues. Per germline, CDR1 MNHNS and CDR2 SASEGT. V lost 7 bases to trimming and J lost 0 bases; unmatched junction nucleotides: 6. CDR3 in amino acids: CASNPTGFSGNTIYF. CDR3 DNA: TGTGCCAGCAACCCGACAGGGTTCTCTGGAAACACCATATATTTT.

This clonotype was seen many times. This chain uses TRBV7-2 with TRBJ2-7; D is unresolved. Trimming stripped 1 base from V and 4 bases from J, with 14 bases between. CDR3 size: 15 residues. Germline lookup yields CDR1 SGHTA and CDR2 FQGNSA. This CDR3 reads CASSLDLRGAYEQYF. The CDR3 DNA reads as TGTGCCAGCAGCTTAGACTTACGCGGCGCATACGAGCAGTACTTC.

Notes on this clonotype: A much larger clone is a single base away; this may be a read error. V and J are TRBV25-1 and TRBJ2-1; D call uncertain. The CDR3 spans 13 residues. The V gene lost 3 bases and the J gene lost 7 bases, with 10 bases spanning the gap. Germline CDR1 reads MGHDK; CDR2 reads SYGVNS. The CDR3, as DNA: TGTGCCAGCAGTGACCGCCGGTGGAATGAGCAGTTCTTC. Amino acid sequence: CASSDRRWNEQFF.

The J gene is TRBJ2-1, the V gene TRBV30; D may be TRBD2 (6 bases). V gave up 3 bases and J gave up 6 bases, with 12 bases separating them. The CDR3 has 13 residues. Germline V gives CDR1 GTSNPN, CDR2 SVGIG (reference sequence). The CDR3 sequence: CAWRRGTVNEQFF. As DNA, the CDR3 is TGTGCCTGGAGGCGGGGAACAGTCAATGAGCAGTTCTTC.

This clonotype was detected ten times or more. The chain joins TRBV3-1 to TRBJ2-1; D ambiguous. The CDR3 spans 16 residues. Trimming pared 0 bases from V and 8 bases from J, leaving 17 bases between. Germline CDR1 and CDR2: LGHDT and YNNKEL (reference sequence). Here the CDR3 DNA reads TGTGCCAGCAGCCAAGATAGTGCTCTCCCGGTCGATGAGCAGTTCTTC. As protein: CASSQDSALPVDEQFF.

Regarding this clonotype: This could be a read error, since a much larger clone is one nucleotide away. The DNA for the CDR3 is TGTGCCAGCTCACCGCAGGGGCGCGAGTATGGCCACACCTTC. It specifies CASSPQGREYGHTF. This chain connects TRBV18 to TRBJ1-2; a weak D match, TRBD1 (6 bases). The CDR3 runs to 14 residues. The germline CDR1 and CDR2 sequences are KGHSH and LQKENI.